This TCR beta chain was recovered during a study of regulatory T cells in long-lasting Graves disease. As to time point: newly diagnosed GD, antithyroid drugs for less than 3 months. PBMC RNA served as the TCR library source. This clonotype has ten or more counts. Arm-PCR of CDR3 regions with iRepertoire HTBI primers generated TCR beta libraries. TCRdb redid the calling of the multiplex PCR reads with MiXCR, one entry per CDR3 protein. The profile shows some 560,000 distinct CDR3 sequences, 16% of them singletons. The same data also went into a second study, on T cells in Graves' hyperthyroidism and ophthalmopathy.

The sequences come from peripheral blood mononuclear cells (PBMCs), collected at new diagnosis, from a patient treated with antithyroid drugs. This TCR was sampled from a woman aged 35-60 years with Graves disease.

CDR3 sequence (DNA): TGCGCCAGCAGCCAAGCGGCAGGGATGGAGACCCAGTACTTC. Translated: CASSQAAGMETQYF. The chain links TRBV4-1 to TRBJ2-5; tentatively, D is TRBD1 (5 bases). The CDR3 covers 14 residues. V was pared by 1 base and J by 5 bases, with 11 bases between. Germline CDR1 MGHRA, CDR2 YSYEKL.